This T cell receptor beta chain is from a study of blood T cell repertoires in COVID-19 (dated by TCRdb to 2020 to 2022). Describing the broader study: Collaborator samples came from the United States, Italy and Spain and covered acute and convalescent phases of COVID-19. The repertoires were made available in a free public database intended to serve as a resource for research on the immune response to SARS-CoV-2. The prospective study material was composed of cDNA or gDNA derived from T cells, B-cell-depleted T cells, or PBMCs. Where available, HLA class I and class II types were obtained from metadata supplied by the sample provider rather than from assay-based typing. Nearly every sample came with metadata listing a de-identified subject ID, COVID-19 status, age in years and sex. The dataset comprised deeply sampled blood TCRbeta repertoires from subjects exposed to, actively infected with, or recovered from COVID-19. Samples came from the ongoing ImmuneRACE study (first 160 participants) plus 1,254 subjects from 6 global collaborators. The paper's findings and limits, for the study overall: How much clinical and demographic metadata was included differed by source and by participant, and the metadata was provided uncurated.

The CDR3 runs 16 residues from the cysteine to the phenylalanine. The sequence is cut down to CDR3 DNA, 48 bases in frame from base 1. Trimming removed 1 base from V and 4 bases from J; the gene matches leave 6 bases unexplained. In the germline V gene, CDR1 corresponds to SGHRS and CDR2 to YFSETQ. Each collaborating institution followed its own protocols to collect whole blood in K2EDTA tubes. For TCRbeta analysis, collaborator samples were shipped as frozen whole blood, as isolated PBMCs, or as DNA extracted from either sample type. TCRbeta CDR3 regions were amplified from genomic DNA by means of the immunoSEQ Assay, a bias-controlled multiplex PCR. On the authors' methods: The number of nucleated cells in each sample was estimated by amplification of reference gene primers within the assay. Sequence reads were collapsed and filtered to measure the absolute abundance of every unique TCRbeta CDR3 rearrangement. For each sample, productive Simpson clonality was calculated by taking the square root of Simpson's diversity index across productive rearrangements. The table was pulled from immuneACCESS by TCRdb, which kept in-frame rearrangements only. Such tables lose some clones; where checked, under half of the loss comes from unresolved V genes, and the rest has no known cause. That table furnishes V, J and clone size, whereas the DNA furnished D and trimming. The sample contains over 120,000 clones, 80% to 90% of them found a single time. Roughly 2.7% of the sample comes from the top ten.

As to this clone: No antigen is known for it. No quality values exist for individual bases; no much larger clone is one base distant.

This chain is built from TRBV5-1 and TRBJ2-2, with 8 central nucleotides matching TRBD2. Sequencing was done on a sample of peripheral blood. This sequence was found in a human donor with acute or convalescent COVID-19. The donor label of this sample is uncertain. CDR3 protein: CASSLFAGGFTGELFF. The nucleotide sequence is TGCGCCAGCAGCTTGTTCGCGGGGGGATTCACCGGGGAGCTGTTTTTT.